This T cell receptor beta chain was identified in a study of shared clonotypes between healthy human individuals. Across the whole study: The composition of the donors was a couple of women and a few men aged 18 to 49.

Study results and caveats: Investigators collected only blood, and repertoires in tissues likely differ.

The CDR3 has 14 amino acids. Germline V gene data show CDR1 as SGHTA and CDR2 as FQGTGA. Between the trimmed V and J ends, which lost 3 bases and 0 bases, there was a span of 7 bases. Samples underwent the assay at deep level. TCRdb's copy holds only in-frame clones and misses some; the assay was immunoSEQ multiplex PCR. The data hold about 490,000 clones, with 70% to 80% observed a single time. Those who donated were healthy HIV-negative adults, with no recent acute infections or vaccinations reported. This clone was seen only once. Its matching antigen is unknown. This chain joins TRBV7-3 and TRBJ2-3; tentative D call: TRBD1 (6 bases). The origin of this receptor is a woman in her thirties or forties in good health. Some clones in this sample may be carry-over from other donors' samples. The sample was PBMCs. This chain's CDR3 is CASSFGQSTDTQYF. The CDR3 DNA sequence: TGTGCCAGCAGCTTTGGACAGAGCACAGATACGCAGTATTTT.